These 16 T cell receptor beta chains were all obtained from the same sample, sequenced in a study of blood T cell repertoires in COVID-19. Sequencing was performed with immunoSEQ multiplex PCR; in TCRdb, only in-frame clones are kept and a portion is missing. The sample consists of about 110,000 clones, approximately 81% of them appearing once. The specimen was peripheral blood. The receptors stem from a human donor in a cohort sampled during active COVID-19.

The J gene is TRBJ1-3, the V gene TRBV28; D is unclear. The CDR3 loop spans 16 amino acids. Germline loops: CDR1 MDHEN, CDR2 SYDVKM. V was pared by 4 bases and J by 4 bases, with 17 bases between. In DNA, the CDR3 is TGTGCCAGCAGTTCGACGCTGGCAGGAAGCGGAAACACCATATATTTT. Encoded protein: CASSSTLAGSGNTIYF.

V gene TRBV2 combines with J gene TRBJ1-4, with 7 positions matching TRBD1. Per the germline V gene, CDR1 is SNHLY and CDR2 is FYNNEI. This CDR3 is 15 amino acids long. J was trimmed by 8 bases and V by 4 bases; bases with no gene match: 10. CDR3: CASSATGADVEKLFF. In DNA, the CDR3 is TGTGCCAGCAGTGCTACAGGGGCGGACGTGGAAAAACTGTTTTTT. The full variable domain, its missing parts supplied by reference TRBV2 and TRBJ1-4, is EPEVTQTPSHQVTQMGQEVILRCVPISNHLYFYWYRQILGQKVEFLVSFYNNEISEKSEIFDDQFSVERPDGSNFTLKIRSTKLEDSAMYFCASSATGADVEKLFFGSGTQLSVL.

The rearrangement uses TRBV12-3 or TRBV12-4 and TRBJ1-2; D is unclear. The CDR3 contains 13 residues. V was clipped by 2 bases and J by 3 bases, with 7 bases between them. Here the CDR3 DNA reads TGTGCCAGCAGTTTAAACAGCTACTATGGCTACACCTTC. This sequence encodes CASSLNSYYGYTF.

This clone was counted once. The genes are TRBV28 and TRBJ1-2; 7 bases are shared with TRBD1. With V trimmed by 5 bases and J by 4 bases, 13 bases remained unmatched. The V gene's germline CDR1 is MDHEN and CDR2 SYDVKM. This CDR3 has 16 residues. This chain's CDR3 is CASSPLPDRAAYGYTF. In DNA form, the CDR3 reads TGTGCCAGCAGTCCCCTCCCAGACAGGGCCGCCTATGGCTACACCTTC.

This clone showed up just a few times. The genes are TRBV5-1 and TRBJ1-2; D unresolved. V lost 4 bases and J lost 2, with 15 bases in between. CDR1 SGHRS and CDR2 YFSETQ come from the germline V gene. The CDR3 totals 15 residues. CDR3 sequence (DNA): TGCGCCAGCAGCCACTCCCCACAGATAAACTATGGCTACACCTTC. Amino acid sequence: CASSHSPQINYGYTF.

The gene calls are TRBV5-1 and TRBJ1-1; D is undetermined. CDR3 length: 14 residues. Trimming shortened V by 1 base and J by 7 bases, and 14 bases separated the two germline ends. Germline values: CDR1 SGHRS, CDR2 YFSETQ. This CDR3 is CASSLIPAYGEAFF. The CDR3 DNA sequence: TGCGCCAGCAGCTTGATCCCCGCCTATGGTGAAGCTTTCTTT.

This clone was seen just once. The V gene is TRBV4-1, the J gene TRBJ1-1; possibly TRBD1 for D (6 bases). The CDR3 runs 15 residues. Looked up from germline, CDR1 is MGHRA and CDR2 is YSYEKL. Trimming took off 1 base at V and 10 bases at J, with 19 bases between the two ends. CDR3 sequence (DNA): TGCGCCAGCAGCCAAGGGGAATTCACAGGGAGAGGAGCTTTCTTT. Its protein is CASSQGEFTGRGAFF.

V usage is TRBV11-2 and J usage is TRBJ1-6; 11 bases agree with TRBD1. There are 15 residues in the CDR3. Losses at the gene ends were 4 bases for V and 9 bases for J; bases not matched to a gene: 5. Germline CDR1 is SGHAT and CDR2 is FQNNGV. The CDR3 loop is CASSSSGTGGSPLHF. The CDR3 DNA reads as TGTGCCAGCAGCTCCTCCGGGACAGGGGGTTCACCCCTCCACTTT.

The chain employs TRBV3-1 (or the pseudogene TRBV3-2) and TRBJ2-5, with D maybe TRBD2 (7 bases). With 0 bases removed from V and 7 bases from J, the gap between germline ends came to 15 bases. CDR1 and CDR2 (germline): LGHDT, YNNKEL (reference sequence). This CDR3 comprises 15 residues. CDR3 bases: TGTGCCAGCAGCCAAGATGTGGGGGGGCGAGGGACCCAGTACTTC. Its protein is CASSQDVGGRGTQYF.

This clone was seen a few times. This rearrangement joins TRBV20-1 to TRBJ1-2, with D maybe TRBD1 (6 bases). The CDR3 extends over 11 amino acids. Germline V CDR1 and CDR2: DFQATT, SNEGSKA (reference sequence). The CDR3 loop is CRGRGLHGYTF. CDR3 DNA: TGCAGGGGAAGGGGGTTGCATGGCTACACCTTC.

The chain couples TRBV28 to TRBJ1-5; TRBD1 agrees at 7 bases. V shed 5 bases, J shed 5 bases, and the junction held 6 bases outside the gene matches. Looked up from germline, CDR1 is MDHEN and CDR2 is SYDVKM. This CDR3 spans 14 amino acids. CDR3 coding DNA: TGTGCCAGCAGTCTTGACAGGGCCGATCAGCCCCAGCATTTT. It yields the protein CASSLDRADQPQHF.

In nucleotides, the CDR3 is TGTGCCAGCTTGGGACAGGGGGCCATTGAGAACACTGAAGCTTTCTTT. It specifies CASLGQGAIENTEAFF. The genes are TRBV28 and TRBJ1-1; TRBD1 aligns across 12 bases. Per the germline V gene, CDR1 is MDHEN and CDR2 is SYDVKM. The length of the CDR3 is 16 residues. Trimming at V came to 8 bases and at J to 1 base, leaving 8 bases not matched to a gene.

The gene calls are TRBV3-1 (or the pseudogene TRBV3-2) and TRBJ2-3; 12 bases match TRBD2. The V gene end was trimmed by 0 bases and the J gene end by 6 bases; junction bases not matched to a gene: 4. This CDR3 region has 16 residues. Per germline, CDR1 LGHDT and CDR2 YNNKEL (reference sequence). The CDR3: CASSQDLAGGPDTQYF. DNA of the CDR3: TGTGCCAGCAGCCAAGATCTAGCGGGAGGGCCCGATACGCAGTATTTT.

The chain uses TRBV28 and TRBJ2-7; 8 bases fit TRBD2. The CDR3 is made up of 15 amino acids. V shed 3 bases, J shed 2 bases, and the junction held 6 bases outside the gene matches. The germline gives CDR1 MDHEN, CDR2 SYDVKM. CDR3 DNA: TGTGCCAGCAGTTTGTGGACTAGCCGAACCTACGAGCAGTACTTC. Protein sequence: CASSLWTSRTYEQYF.

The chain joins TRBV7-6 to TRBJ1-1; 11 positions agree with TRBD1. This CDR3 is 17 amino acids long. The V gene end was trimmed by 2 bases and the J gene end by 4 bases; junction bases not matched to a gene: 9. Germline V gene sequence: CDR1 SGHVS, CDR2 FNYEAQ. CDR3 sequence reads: CASSLRRGQGDSTEAFF. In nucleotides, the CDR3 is TGTGCCAGCAGCTTAAGGAGGGGACAGGGGGATTCCACTGAAGCTTTCTTT.

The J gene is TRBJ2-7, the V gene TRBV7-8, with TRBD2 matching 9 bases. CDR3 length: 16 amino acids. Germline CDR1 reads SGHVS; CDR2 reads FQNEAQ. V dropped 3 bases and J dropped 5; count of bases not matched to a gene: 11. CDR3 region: CASSFLAAGGSDEQYF. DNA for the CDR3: TGTGCCAGCAGCTTCCTGGCGGCGGGGGGGTCGGACGAGCAGTACTTC.